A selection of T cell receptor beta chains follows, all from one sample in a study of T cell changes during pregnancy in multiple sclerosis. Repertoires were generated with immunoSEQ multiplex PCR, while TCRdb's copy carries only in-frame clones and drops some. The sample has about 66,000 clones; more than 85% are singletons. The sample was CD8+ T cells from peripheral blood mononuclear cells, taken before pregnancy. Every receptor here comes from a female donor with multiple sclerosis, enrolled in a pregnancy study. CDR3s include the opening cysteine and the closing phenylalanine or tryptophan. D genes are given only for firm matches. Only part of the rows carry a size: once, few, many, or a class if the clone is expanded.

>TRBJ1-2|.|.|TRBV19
TGTGCCAGCGGAGATAGGGCGGGCCTCTATGGCTACACCTTC
CASGDRAGLYGYTF
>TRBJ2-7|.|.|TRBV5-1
TGCGCCAGCAGCTCATTAGGGGCGACCATGAACGAGCAGTACTTC
CASSSLGATMNEQYF
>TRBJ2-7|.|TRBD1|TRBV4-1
TGCGCCAGCAGCCAGAGACAGGGGCCTCCTTTGGAGCAGTACTTC
CASSQRQGPPLEQYF
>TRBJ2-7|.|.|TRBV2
TGTGCCAGCAGTGAGGGACAAGGCCGGGACGAGCAGTACTTC
CASSEGQGRDEQYF
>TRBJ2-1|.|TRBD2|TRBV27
TGTGCCAGCAGGGGAGCGGGGGGGCCAATTTACAATGAGCAGTTCTTC
CASRGAGGPIYNEQFF
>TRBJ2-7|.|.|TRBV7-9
TGTGCCAGCAGCTTAGGTAACAGAGGGGAGCAGTACTTC
CASSLGNRGEQYF
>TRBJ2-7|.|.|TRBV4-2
TGTGCCAGCAGCCAAGAACCCACACGGACTCCCTCCTACGAGCAGTACTTC
CASSQEPTRTPSYEQYF
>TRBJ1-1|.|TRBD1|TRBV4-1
TGCGCCAGCAGCCAACAGGGGGGGAACACTGAAGCTTTCTTT
CASSQQGGNTEAFF
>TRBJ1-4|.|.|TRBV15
TGTGCCACCAGCTCCTCCTATCTGGCAACTAATGAAAAACTGTTTTTT
CATSSSYLATNEKLFF
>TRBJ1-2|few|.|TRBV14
TGTGCCAGCAGCCAAGTTGGGGCAGGAGATGATGGCTACACCTTC
CASSQVGAGDDGYTF
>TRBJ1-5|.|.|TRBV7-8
TGTGCCAGCAGCTCGGACAGAGTTAATCAGCCCCAGCATTTT
CASSSDRVNQPQHF
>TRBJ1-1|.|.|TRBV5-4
TGTGCCAGCAGCTTGGTGGAGGGGACCACTGAAGCTTTCTTT
CASSLVEGTTEAFF
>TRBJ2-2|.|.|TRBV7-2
TGTGCCAGCAGCTCCACGCCGGGGGGCCTCGCGAACACCGGGGAGCTGTTTTTT
CASSSTPGGLANTGELFF
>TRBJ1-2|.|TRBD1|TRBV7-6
TGTGCCAGCAGCTTGGGACAGGGGAACTATGGCTACACCTTC
CASSLGQGNYGYTF
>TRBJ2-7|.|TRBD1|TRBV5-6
TGTGCCAGCAGCTTGGGACAGGGGCATATCTCCTACGAGCAGTACTTC
CASSLGQGHISYEQYF
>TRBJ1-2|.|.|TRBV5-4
TGTGCCAGCAGCCTCGGGGGGAACTATGGCTACACCTTC
CASSLGGNYGYTF
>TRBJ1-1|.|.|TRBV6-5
TGTGCCAGCAGTTGGGGGATGGGGGCCACTGAAGCTTTCTTT
CASSWGMGATEAFF
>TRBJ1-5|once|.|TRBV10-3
TGTGCCATCAGTGACCCGTTTGTGAGGAATCAGCCCCAGCATTTT
CAISDPFVRNQPQHF
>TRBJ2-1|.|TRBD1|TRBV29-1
TGCAGCGTTTGGGACAGGGTCTACAATGAGCAGTTCTTC
CSVWDRVYNEQFF
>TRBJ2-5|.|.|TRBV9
TGTGCCAGCAGCGTAGGACAGGACTCAGGGGAGACCCAGTACTTC
CASSVGQDSGETQYF
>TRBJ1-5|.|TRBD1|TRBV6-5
TGTGCCAGCAGTTACTCCGGGACAGGGGATCAGCCCCAGCATTTT
CASSYSGTGDQPQHF
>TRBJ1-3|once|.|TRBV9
TGTGCCAGCAGCGGTGTCCAGTCCTCTGGAAACACCATATATTTT
CASSGVQSSGNTIYF
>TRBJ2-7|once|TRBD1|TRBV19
TGTGCCAGTAGTACGGGACAGGGCTTCTCCTACGAGCAGTACTTC
CASSTGQGFSYEQYF
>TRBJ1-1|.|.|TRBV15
TGTGCCACCAGCAGGACAGGATCTGAAGCTTTCTTT
CATSRTGSEAFF
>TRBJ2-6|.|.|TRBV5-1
TGCGCCAGCAGCTTGGTTGAGGGAACCTCTGGGGCCAACGTCCTGACTTTC
CASSLVEGTSGANVLTF
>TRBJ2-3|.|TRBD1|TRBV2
TGTGCCAGCAGTGAAGTCATAGACAGGGGGCGAGGCACAGATACGCAGTATTTT
CASSEVIDRGRGTDTQYF
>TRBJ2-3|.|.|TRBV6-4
TGTGCCAGCAGTGACTCGGACAAAGGGGCGACAGATACGCAGTATTTT
CASSDSDKGATDTQYF
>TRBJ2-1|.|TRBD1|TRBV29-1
TGCAGCGTTCTGAGGACAGGGGACAAGAATGAGCAGTTCTTC
CSVLRTGDKNEQFF
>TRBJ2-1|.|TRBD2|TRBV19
TGTGCCAGTAGTATATTTGGGCCTAGCGGGGGGCCCATCGATGAGCAGTTCTTC
CASSIFGPSGGPIDEQFF
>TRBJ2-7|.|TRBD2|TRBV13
TGTGCCAGCAGCTTGGGGGGGAGTGAGCAGTACTTC
CASSLGGSEQYF
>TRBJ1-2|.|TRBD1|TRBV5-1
TGCGCCAGCAGCTCGGGACAGGTAGTAAGTGGCTATGGCTACACCTTC
CASSSGQVVSGYGYTF
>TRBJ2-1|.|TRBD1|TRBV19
TGTGCCAGTAGTTGGGACAGCTCCTACAATGAGCAGTTCTTC
CASSWDSSYNEQFF
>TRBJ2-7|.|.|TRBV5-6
TGTGCCAGCAGCCAGGGATCCAGGGCCTACGAGCAGTACTTC
CASSQGSRAYEQYF
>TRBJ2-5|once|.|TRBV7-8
TGTGCCAGCAGCTTAGTGGACCCAGGGGGGATCTATGGGGAGACCCAGTACTTC
CASSLVDPGGIYGETQYF
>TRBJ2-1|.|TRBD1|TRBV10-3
TGTGCCATCAAAGGGACAGGGATTAGGGATGAGCAGTTCTTC
CAIKGTGIRDEQFF
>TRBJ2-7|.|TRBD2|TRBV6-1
TGTGCCAGCAGTGAGCGGGGGGGCATACACTCCTACGAGCAGTACTTC
CASSERGGIHSYEQYF
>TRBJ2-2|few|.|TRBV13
TGTGCCAGCAGCGCACGGGGGGCCACCACCGGGGAGCTGTTTTTT
CASSARGATTGELFF
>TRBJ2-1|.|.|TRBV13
TGTGCCAGCAGCTTAGAGCAAGAGGCCCCTTACAATGAGCAGTTCTTC
CASSLEQEAPYNEQFF
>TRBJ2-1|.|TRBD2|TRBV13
TGTGCCAGCAGCCCCCCACTAGCGGGGGGGGCCAATGAGCAGTTCTTC
CASSPPLAGGANEQFF
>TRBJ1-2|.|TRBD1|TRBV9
TGTGCCAGCAGCGTACAGGGGGCTAACTATGGCTACACCTTC
CASSVQGANYGYTF
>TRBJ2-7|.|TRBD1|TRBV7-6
TGTGCCAGCAGCTTAGGTGGACAGGGCTACGAGCAGTACTTC
CASSLGGQGYEQYF
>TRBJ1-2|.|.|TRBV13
TGTGCCAGCAGCTTAGGCATAGCTGGCTACACCTTC
CASSLGIAGYTF
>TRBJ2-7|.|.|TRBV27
TGTGCCAGCAGCGTTAGTGCAGGAACCTCCTACGAGCAGTACTTC
CASSVSAGTSYEQYF
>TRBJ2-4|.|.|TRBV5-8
TGTGCCAGCAGCATGAAACCGGGACTAGCCAAAAACATTCAGTACTTC
CASSMKPGLAKNIQYF
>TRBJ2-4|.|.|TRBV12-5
TGTGCTAGTGGTTTGGTTGACGGGAGTCTAGCCAAAAACATTCAGTACTTC
CASGLVDGSLAKNIQYF
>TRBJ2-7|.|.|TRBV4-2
TGTGCCAGCAGCCAAGATCAGGAGGACGGCTACGAGCAGTACTTC
CASSQDQEDGYEQYF
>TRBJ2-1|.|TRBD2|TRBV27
TGTGCCAGCACCAATCTAGCGGGGGGGAATGAGCAGTTCTTC
CASTNLAGGNEQFF